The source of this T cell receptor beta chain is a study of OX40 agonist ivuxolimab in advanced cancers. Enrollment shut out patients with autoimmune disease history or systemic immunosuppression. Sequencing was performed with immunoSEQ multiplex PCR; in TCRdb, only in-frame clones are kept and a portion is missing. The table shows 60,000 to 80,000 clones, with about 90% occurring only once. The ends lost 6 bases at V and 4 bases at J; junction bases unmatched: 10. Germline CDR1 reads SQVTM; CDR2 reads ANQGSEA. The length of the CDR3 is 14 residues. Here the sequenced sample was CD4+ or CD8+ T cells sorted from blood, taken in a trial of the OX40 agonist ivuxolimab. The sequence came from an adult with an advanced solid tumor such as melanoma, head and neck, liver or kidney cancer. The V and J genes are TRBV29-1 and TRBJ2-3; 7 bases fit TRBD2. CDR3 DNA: TGCAGCGTGGGTCTAGCGGCCCGGGCAGATACGCAGTATTTT. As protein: CSVGLAARADTQYF.